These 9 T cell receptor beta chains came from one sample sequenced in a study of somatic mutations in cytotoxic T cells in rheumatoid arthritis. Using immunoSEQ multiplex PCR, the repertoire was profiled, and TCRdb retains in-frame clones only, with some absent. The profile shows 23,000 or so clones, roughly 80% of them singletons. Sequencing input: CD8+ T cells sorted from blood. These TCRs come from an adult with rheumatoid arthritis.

This chain's CDR3 is CASSPPRWQRAIYF. The CDR3 coding sequence is TGTGCCAGCTCACCACCCCGATGGCAACGCGCCATATATTTT. The rearrangement uses TRBV18 and TRBJ1-3; D is undetermined. The CDR3 extends over 14 amino acids. Trimming shortened V by 0 bases and J by 11 bases, and 14 bases separated the two germline ends. Germline V gene data show CDR1 as KGHSH and CDR2 as LQKENI.

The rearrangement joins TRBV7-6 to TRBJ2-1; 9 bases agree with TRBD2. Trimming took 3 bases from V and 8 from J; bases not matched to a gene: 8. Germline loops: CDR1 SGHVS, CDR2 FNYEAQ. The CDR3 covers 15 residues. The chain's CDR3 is CASSFGPSGEYEQFF. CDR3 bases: TGTGCCAGCAGCTTCGGGCCTAGCGGGGAATATGAGCAGTTCTTC.

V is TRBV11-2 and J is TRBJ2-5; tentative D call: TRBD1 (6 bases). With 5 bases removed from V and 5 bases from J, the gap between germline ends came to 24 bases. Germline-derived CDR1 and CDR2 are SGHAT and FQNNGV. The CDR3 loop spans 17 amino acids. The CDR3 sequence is CASSPEGVGAMWETQYF. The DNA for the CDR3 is TGTGCCAGCAGCCCCGAGGGGGTTGGGGCGATGTGGGAGACCCAGTACTTC.

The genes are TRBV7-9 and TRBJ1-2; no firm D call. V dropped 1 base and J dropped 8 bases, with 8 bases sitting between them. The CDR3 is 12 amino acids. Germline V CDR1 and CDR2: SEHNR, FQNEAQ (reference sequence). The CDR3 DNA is TGTGCCAGCAGCTTAGTCGGTGTAGGCTACACCTTC. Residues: CASSLVGVGYTF.

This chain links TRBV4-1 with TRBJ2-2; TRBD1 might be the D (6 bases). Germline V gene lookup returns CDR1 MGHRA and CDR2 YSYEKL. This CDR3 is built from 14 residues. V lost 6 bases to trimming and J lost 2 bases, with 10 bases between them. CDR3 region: CASRPGDNTGELFF. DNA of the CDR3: TGCGCCAGCAGACCAGGGGATAACACCGGGGAGCTGTTTTTT.

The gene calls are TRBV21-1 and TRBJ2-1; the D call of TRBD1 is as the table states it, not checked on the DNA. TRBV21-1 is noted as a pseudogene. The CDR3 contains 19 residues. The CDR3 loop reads CASSKDGPGQGVTYNEQFF. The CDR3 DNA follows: TGTGCCAGCAGCAAAGATGGGCCGGGACAGGGGGTAACCTACAATGAGCAGTTCTTC.

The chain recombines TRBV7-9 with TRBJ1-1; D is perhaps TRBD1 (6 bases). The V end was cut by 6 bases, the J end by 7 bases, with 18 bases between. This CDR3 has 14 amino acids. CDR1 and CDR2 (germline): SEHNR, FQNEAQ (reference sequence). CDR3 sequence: CASRPPGALGEAFF. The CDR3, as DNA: TGTGCCAGCAGGCCTCCAGGGGCTCTAGGTGAAGCTTTCTTT.

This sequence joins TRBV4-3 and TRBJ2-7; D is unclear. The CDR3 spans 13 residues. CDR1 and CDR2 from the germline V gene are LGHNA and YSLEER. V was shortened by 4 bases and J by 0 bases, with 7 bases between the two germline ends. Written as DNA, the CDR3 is TGCGCCAGCAGCCTAGGAAGCTCCTACGAGCAGTACTTC. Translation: CASSLGSSYEQYF.

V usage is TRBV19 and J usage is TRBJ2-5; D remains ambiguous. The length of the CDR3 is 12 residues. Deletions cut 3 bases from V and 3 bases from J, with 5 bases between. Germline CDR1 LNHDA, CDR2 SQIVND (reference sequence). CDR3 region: CASSMAKETQYF. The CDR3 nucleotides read TGTGCCAGTAGTATGGCTAAAGAGACCCAGTACTTC.